The rows below give T cell receptor beta chains drawn from one sample of a study of CD8 T cells in ankylosing spondylitis. TCRdb processed the 5' RACE reads anew with MiXCR; each CDR3 protein has one entry. The sample yields under 850,000 distinct CDR3 sequences, about 20% seen once. Sequencing used blood, either unsorted or a sorted T cell fraction (not recorded which). These receptors originate from a male donor with ankylosing spondylitis. The conserved cysteine and the conserved F or W are not part of the CDR3 here.

V gene,J gene,CDR3 protein
TRBV5-5,TRBJ2-2,ASSARQGASGELF
TRBV20-1,TRBJ2-3,SAAGALSTDTQY
TRBV2,TRBJ2-3,ASSRQGVGDTQY
TRBV5-1,TRBJ2-1,ASSPGTSGPSYNEQF
TRBV7-8,TRBJ2-1,ASSLISSGSRQQF
TRBV9,TRBJ2-7,ASSVDLGSYEQY
TRBV20-1,TRBJ2-7,SAQGLAGGAYEQY
TRBV7-9,TRBJ2-1,ASSLVSAGRSYNEQF
TRBV3-1,TRBJ2-5,ASSQPGRETQY
TRBV12-3/TRBV12-4,TRBJ2-5,ASSFGRGPPKQETQY
TRBV4-1,TRBJ2-7,ASSQVSRYEQY
TRBV20-1,TRBJ2-2,CARDGLAGAYTGELF
TRBV12-3/TRBV12-4,TRBJ1-2,ASSLAGGGGYT
TRBV11-2,TRBJ2-7,ASSLGYGYEQY
TRBV5-1,TRBJ2-7,ASSGGQGAYEQY
TRBV9,TRBJ1-2,ASSAQGFDYGYT
TRBV7-9,TRBJ2-3,ASKGLAGGGDTQY
TRBV5-8,TRBJ1-4,ASSLPRGGAANEKLF
TRBV7-9,TRBJ2-3,ASSFSRGDTQY
TRBV9,TRBJ1-1,ASTKEDTGGKDTEAF
TRBV5-1,TRBJ2-3,ASSLVAGGMDTQY
TRBV6-2/TRBV6-3,TRBJ2-5,ASSYPTAPQETQY
TRBV27,TRBJ2-7,ASSRGLASSYEQY
TRBV7-3,TRBJ2-1,ASSSGTGGPQNEQF
TRBV11-2,TRBJ2-5,ASSFVRETQY
TRBV4-1,TRBJ2-7,ASSQEVRTDYEQY
TRBV24-1,TRBJ2-3,ATSDPQGNAVPDTQY
TRBV6-1,TRBJ2-1,ASRLFEQF
TRBV7-2,TRBJ2-5,ASSPRTGPGETQY
TRBV19,TRBJ1-2,ASIAGDGVYGYT
TRBV7-2,TRBJ2-1,ASSLASRGEQF
TRBV20-1,TRBJ2-1,GPRQGNEQF
TRBV20-1,TRBJ2-7,SARGWGSGEQY
TRBV12-3/TRBV12-4,TRBJ2-7,ASSFFQGEQY
TRBV3-1,TRBJ1-3,ASTLDRPGNTIY
TRBV29-1,TRBJ2-7,SSRRSHEQY
TRBV14,TRBJ2-1,ASSQDPANNEQF
TRBV29-1,TRBJ2-3,SVGKREMDTQY
TRBV12-5,TRBJ2-3,ASGSPGTSGPLGTQY
TRBV4-3,TRBJ2-2,ASSQPLGTGNTGELF
TRBV20-1,TRBJ2-1,SARDGVTGGPDEQF
TRBV11-2,TRBJ2-7,ASSLVLGQEQY
TRBV19,TRBJ1-1,ATRPGTENEAF
TRBV5-1,TRBJ2-7,ASTRAGTYEQY
TRBV5-1,TRBJ2-1,ASSRTSGSTEQF
TRBV6-2/TRBV6-3,TRBJ1-1,ATRGFMNTEAF
TRBV6-5,TRBJ1-1,ASSWSGQGNTEAF
TRBV10-2,TRBJ2-3,ASSSSGLAVLDTQY
TRBV3-1,TRBJ2-5,ASSQDRADPYQETQY
TRBV3-1,TRBJ2-7,ASSQTGGLAGYEQY
TRBV18,TRBJ2-2,ASSQKDRENTGELF
TRBV29-1,TRBJ2-1,SVALAGNEQF
TRBV5-1,TRBJ1-3,ASSLGGFSGNTIY
TRBV5-6,TRBJ2-7,ASSLGRLTYEQY
TRBV12-3/TRBV12-4,TRBJ1-5,ASSLGTGWYQPQH
TRBV28,TRBJ1-2,ASTPLVGAAIFDYGYT
TRBV28,TRBJ1-5,ASSLGVGPQH